The TCR beta chain described here comes from a study of beta chain features in type 1 diabetes. Points from the study as a whole: The naive, central memory and Treg TCRB repertoires showed an apparent similarity that was greater among patients than among healthy donors.

Germline loops: CDR1 SEHNR, CDR2 FQNEAQ (reference sequence). The CDR3 extends over 14 amino acids. Between the trimmed V and J ends, which lost 3 bases and 4 bases, there was a span of 12 bases. The isolated RNA, all of it, was reverse transcribed, so expressed TCRB transcripts were what got sequenced. Assay: immunoSEQ multiplex PCR; the TCRdb copy retains only in-frame clones and omits some. The repertoire holds some 410,000 clones, with about 10% as singletons. Comment on this clone: Its specificity is unknown.

This TCR derives from a young woman in good health. The gene calls are TRBV7-9 and TRBJ1-2, with TRBD1 as a possible D gene (5 bases). The sample taken for sequencing was naive CD4+ T cells from blood. The CDR3 coding sequence is TGTGCCAGCAGCTTCGGGGCGGGAGCCTATGGCTACACCTTC. Amino acids: CASSFGAGAYGYTF.